The present entry profiles one T cell receptor beta chain with its context. The data originate from a study of blood T cell repertoires in COVID-19. Study processing details: Reference gene primer amplification yielded estimated nucleated cell counts. Method: immunoSEQ multiplex PCR; TCRdb's copy keeps in-frame clones and lacks some. V and J calls and clone size are those listed in that table; D and trimming were worked out from the DNA. This table holds 50,000 to 65,000 clones, approximately 91% found once. Looked up from germline, CDR1 is SEHNR and CDR2 is FQNEAQ (reference sequence). V lost 7 bases, J lost 1 base, and 3 bases stayed unmatched. This CDR3 region has 15 residues.

The sequence derives from a man aged 50 to 60 with active COVID-19. Input material: peripheral blood. The rearrangement links TRBV7-9 to TRBJ2-6, with 8 bases lining up with TRBD1. CDR3 region: CASTRTGSGANVLTF. In DNA, the CDR3 is TGTGCCAGCACACGGACAGGGTCTGGGGCCAACGTCCTGACTTTC.